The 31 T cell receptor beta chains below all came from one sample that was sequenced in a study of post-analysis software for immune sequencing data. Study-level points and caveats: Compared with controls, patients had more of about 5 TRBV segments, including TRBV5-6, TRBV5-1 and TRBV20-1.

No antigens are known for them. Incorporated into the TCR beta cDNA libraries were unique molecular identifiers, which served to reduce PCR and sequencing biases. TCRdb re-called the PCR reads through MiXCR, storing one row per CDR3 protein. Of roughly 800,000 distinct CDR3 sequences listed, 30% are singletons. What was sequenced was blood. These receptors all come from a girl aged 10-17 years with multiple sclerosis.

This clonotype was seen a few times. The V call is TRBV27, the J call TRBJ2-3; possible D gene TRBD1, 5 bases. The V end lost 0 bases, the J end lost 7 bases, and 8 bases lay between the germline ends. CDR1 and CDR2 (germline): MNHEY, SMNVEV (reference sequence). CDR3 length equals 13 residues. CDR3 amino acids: CASSLSRTNTQYF. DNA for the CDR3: TGTGCCAGCAGTTTATCGAGGACAAATACGCAGTATTTT.

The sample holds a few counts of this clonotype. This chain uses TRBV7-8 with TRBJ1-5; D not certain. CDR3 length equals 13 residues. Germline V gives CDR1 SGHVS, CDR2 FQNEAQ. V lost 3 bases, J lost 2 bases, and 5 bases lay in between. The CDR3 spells CASSFLRNQPQHF. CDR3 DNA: TGTGCCAGCAGCTTCCTTCGCAATCAGCCCCAGCATTTT.

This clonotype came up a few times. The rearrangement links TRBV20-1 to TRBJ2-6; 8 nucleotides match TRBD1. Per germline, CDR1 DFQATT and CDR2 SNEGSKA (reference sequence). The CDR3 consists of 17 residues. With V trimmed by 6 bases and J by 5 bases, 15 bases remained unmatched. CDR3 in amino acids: CSAEYRGNLLWANVLTF. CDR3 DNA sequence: TGCAGTGCCGAATACAGGGGGAACCTCTTATGGGCCAACGTCCTGACTTTC.

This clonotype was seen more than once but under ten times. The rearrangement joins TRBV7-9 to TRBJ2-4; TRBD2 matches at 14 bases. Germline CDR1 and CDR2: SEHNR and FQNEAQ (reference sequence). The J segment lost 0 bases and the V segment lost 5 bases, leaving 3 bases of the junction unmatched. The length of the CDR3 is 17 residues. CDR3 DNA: TGTGCCAGCAGCCTGGGGACTAGCGGGGGAGCCAAAAACATTCAGTACTTC. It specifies CASSLGTSGGAKNIQYF.

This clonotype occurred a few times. The CDR3, as DNA: TGCGCCAGCAGCTTGACCCCTTTGGACAGGGGATGGAACACTGAAGCTTTCTTT. Translation gives CASSLTPLDRGWNTEAFF. The chain uses TRBV5-1 and TRBJ1-1; 9 bases are a match to TRBD1. The CDR3 covers 18 residues. With V trimmed by 1 base and J by 1 base, 11 bases remained unmatched. Germline V CDR1 and CDR2: SGHRS, YFSETQ.

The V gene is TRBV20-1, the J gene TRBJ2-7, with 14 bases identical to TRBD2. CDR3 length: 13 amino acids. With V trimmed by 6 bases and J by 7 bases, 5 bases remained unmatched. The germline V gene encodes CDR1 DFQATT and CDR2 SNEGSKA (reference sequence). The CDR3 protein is CSAGTSGRYEQYF. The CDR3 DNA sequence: TGCAGTGCGGGGACTAGCGGGAGATATGAGCAGTACTTC.

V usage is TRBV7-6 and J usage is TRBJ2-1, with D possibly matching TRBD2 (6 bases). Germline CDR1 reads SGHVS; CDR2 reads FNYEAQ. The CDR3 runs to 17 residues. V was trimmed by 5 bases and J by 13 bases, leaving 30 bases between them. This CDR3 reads CASSRDIGRGPEETQFF. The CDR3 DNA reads TGTGCCAGCAGCCGAGACATTGGGCGGGGCCCGGAGGAGACCCAGTTCTTC.

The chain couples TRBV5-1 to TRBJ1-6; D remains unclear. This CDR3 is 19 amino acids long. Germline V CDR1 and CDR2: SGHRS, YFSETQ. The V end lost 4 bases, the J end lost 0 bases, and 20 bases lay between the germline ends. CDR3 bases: TGCGCCAGCAGCATTACCCAACGGACGGGCAGCTCCTATAATTCACCCCTCCACTTT. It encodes CASSITQRTGSSYNSPLHF.

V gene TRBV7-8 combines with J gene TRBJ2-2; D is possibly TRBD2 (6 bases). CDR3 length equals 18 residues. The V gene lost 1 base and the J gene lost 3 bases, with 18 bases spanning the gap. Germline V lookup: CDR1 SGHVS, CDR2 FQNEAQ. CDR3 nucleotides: TGTGCCAGCAGCTTAGTAAGGCACGGCGGAGGGCACACCGGGGAGCTGTTTTTT. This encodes CASSLVRHGGGHTGELFF.

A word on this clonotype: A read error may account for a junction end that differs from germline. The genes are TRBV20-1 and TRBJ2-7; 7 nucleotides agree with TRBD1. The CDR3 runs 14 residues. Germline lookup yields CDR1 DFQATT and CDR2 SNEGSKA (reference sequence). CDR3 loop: CSAIVGTVSYGQYF. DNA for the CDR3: TGCAGTGCTATTGTCGGGACAGTCTCCTACGGGCAGTACTTC.

CDR3 sequence: CASSFVAGSSTDTQYF. The CDR3 nucleotides read TGTGCCAGCAGCTTCGTAGCGGGGTCTAGCACAGATACGCAGTATTTT. The chain recombines TRBV7-2 with TRBJ2-3; TRBD2 matches at 8 bases. CDR1 is SGHTA and CDR2 is FQGNSA in the germline V gene. The CDR3 is 16 residues long. Trimming at V came to 3 bases and at J to 0 bases, leaving 5 bases not matched to a gene.

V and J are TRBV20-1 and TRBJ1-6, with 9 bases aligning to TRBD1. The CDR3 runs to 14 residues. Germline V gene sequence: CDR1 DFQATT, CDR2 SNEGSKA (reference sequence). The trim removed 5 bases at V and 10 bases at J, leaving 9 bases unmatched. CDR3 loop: CSALRGQGRSPLHF. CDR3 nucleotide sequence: TGCAGTGCTCTGAGGGGACAGGGTCGATCACCCCTCCACTTT.

The CDR3, as DNA: TGTGCCATCAGTGGATCTAGCGGCGCCTACGAGCAGTACTTC. It translates to CAISGSSGAYEQYF. The chain is built from TRBV10-3 and TRBJ2-7; 7 bases are a match to TRBD2. This CDR3 is built from 14 residues. CDR1 is ENHRY and CDR2 is SYGVKD in the germline V gene. V shed 4 bases, J shed 2 bases, and the junction held 5 bases outside the gene matches.

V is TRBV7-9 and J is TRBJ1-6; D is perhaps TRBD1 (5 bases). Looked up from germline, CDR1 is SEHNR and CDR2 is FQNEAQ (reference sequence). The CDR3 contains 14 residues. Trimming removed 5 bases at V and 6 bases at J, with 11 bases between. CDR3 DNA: TGTGCCAGCAGCATGGGACGGAGTAATTCACCCCTCCACTTT. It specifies CASSMGRSNSPLHF.

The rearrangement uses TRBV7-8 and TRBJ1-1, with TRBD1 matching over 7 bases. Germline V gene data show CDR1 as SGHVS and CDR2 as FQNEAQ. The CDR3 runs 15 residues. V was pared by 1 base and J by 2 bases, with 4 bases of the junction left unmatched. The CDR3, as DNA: TGTGCCAGCAGCTTAGGGAGGGGGCGTAACACTGAAGCTTTCTTT. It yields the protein CASSLGRGRNTEAFF.

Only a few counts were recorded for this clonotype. CDR3 DNA sequence: TGCGCCAGCAGCCAAGATCGGGCTTATTGGAAATGGACAAAGCTGGATACGCAGTATTTT. Translating it yields CASSQDRAYWKWTKLDTQYF. This rearrangement joins TRBV4-3 to TRBJ2-3, with D possibly being TRBD1 (5 bases). V was pared by 0 bases and J by 6 bases, with 28 bases between. The length of the CDR3 is 20 residues. Germline lookup yields CDR1 LGHNA and CDR2 YSLEER.

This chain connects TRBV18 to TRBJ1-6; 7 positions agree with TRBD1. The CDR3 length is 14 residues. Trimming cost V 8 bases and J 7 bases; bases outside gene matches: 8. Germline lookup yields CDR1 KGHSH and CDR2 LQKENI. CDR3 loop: CASTRQGGNSPLHF. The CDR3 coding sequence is TGTGCCAGCACACGACAGGGAGGCAATTCACCCCTCCACTTT.

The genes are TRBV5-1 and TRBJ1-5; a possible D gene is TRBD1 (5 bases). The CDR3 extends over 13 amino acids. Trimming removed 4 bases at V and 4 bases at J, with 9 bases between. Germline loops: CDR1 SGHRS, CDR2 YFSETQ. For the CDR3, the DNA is TGCGCCAGCAGCGTGAAGGGGAATCAGCCCCAGCATTTT. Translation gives CASSVKGNQPQHF.

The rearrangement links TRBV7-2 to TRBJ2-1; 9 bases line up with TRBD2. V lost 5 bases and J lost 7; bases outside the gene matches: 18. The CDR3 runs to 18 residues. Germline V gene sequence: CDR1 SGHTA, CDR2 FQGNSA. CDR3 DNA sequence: TGTGCCAGCAGCGCATGGGCAGTTTTGGCGGGAGGGCCGAATGAGCAGTTCTTC. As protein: CASSAWAVLAGGPNEQFF.

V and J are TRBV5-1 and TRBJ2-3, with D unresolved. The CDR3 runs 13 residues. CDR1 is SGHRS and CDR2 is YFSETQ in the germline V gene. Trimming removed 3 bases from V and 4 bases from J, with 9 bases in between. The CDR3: CASSSHGADTQYF. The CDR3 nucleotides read TGCGCCAGCAGCTCGCACGGTGCAGATACGCAGTATTTT.

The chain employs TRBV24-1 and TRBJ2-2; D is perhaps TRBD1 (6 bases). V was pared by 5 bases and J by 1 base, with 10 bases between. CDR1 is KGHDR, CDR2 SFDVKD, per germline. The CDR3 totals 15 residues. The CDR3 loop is CATSGGRGNTGELFF. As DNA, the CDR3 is TGTGCCACCAGTGGAGGCAGGGGGAACACCGGGGAGCTGTTTTTT.

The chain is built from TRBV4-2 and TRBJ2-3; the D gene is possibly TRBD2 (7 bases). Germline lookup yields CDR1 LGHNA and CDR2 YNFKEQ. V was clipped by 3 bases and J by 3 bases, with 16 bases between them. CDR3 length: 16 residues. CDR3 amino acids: CASSHLTGGGTDTQYF. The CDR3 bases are TGTGCCAGCAGCCACCTTACGGGGGGCGGAACAGATACGCAGTATTTT.

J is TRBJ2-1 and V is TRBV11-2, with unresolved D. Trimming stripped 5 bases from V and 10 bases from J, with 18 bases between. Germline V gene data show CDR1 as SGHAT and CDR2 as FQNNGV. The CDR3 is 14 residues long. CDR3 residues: CASSQLAAAYEQFF. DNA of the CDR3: TGTGCCAGCAGCCAGCTCGCAGCCGCCTACGAGCAGTTCTTC.

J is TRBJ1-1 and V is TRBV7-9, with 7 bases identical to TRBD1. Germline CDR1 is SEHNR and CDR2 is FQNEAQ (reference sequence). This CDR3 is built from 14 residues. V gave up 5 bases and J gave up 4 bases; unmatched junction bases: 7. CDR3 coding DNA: TGTGCCAGCAGCCCGGACAGGTTCGGCACTGAAGCTTTCTTT. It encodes CASSPDRFGTEAFF.

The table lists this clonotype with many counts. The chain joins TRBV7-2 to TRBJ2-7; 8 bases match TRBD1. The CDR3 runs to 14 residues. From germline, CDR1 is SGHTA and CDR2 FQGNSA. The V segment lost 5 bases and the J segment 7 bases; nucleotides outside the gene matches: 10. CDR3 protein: CASSPGGTGKEQYF. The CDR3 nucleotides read TGTGCCAGCAGCCCAGGAGGGACAGGTAAAGAGCAGTACTTC.

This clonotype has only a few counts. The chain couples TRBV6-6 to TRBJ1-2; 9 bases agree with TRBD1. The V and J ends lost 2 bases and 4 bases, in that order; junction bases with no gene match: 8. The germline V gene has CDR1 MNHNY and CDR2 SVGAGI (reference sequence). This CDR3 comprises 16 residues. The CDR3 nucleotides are TGTGCCAGCAGTTACGGGACAGGGACTAAGAGCTATGGCTACACCTTC. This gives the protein CASSYGTGTKSYGYTF.

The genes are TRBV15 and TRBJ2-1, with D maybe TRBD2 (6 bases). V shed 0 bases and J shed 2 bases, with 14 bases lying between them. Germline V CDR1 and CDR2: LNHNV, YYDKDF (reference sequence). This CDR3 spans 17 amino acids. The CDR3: CATSRDQFERAYNEQFF. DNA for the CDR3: TGTGCCACCAGCAGAGATCAGTTTGAGCGGGCCTACAATGAGCAGTTCTTC.

CDR3 region: CSVDVSRQGVRYF. CDR3 in DNA: TGCAGCGTTGACGTCTCCCGCCAGGGGGTTCGGTATTTT. The chain employs TRBV29-1 and TRBJ2-3, with 7 positions matching TRBD1. This CDR3 spans 13 amino acids. Per the germline V gene, CDR1 is SQVTM and CDR2 is ANQGSEA. Trimming took 3 bases from V and 14 from J; bases not matched to a gene: 14.

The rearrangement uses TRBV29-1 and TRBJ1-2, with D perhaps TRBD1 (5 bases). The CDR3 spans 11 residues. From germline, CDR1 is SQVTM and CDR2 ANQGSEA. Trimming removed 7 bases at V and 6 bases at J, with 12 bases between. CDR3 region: CSAFQTDGYTF. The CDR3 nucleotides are TGCAGCGCTTTTCAGACAGATGGCTACACCTTC.

CDR3 protein: CAISERLAGPYGQFF. CDR3 sequence (DNA): TGTGCCATCAGTGAGAGACTAGCGGGACCCTACGGGCAGTTCTTC. The rearrangement links TRBV10-3 to TRBJ2-1, with 11 positions matching TRBD2. Germline lookup yields CDR1 ENHRY and CDR2 SYGVKD. Trimming at V came to 2 bases and at J to 12 bases, leaving 9 bases not matched to a gene. The CDR3 length is 15 residues.

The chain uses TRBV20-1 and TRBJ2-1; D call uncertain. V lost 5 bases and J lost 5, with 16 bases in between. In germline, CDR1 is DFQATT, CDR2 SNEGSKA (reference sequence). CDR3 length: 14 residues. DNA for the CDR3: TGCAGTGCTGGTGGCGGCTTTGGCAACAATGAGCAGTTCTTC. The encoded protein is CSAGGGFGNNEQFF.